The clone carrying this T cell receptor (beta chain) was seen repeatedly, ten times or more. Its antigen is as yet unknown. Time point specified: newly diagnosed GD, antithyroid drugs for less than 3 months. Generation of the TCR library employed RNA extracted from PBMCs. The sample belongs to a study of regulatory T cells in long-lasting Graves disease. Study as a whole: Graves' patients, diagnosed recently, had received antithyroid drugs under 3 months. Study-wide results and caveats: Newly diagnosed Graves' patients exceeded persistent ones in TCR diversity.

The authors built TCR beta libraries using iRepertoire HTBI primers and Arm-PCR of CDR3 regions. Via MiXCR, TCRdb re-called the multiplex PCR reads, giving one row per CDR3 protein. The table lists hundreds of thousands of distinct CDR3 sequences, roughly 17% of them singletons, with 30% in the top ten. Germline assignment: CDR1 SGHRS and CDR2 YFSETQ. This CDR3 has 14 residues. Trimming stripped 0 bases from V and 6 bases from J, with 10 bases between. This same sample was also taken into another study, of T cells in Graves' hyperthyroidism and ophthalmopathy. That work adds: The TCR CDR3 was amplified in a first-round RT-PCR using the HTBI primer set.

V is TRBV5-1 and J is TRBJ2-1; the D gene is possibly TRBD1 (5 bases). The receptor was derived from a man aged 35 to 55 with Graves disease. The input for sequencing was peripheral blood mononuclear cells (PBMCs), taken at new diagnosis, from a patient treated with antithyroid drugs. The CDR3 reads CASSLGGLGNEQFF. In DNA, the CDR3 is TGCGCCAGCAGCTTGGGGGGCTTGGGCAATGAGCAGTTCTTC.